The sequence of this T cell receptor (beta chain) was determined in a study of control samples from healthy donors and cancer patients. Trimming removed 2 bases from V and 5 bases from J, with 4 bases in between. This CDR3 has 13 amino acids. In its sample, this clone was seen a few times. Profiled with immunoSEQ multiplex PCR; TCRdb holds only in-frame clones, not every one. The sample lists approximately 59,000 clones, more than 75% occurring once. The receptor was isolated from a woman aged 60-75 years with lung cancer. This chain uses TRBV12-3 or TRBV12-4 with TRBJ1-6; D is unresolved. Sequencing input: PBMCs. For the CDR3, the DNA is TGTGCCAGCAGTTTAAACGATAATTCACCCCTCCACTTT. It translates to CASSLNDNSPLHF.